A selection of T cell receptor beta chains follows, all from one sample in a study of T cell responses to AZD1222 COVID-19 vaccine. Sequencing was performed with immunoSEQ multiplex PCR; in TCRdb, only in-frame clones are kept and a portion is missing. The profile shows about 130,000 clones, 80% to 95% of them singletons. The sample in question was peripheral blood, obtained on day 0 of AZD1222 vaccination. These receptors originate from an adult in good health. CDR3s include the opening cysteine and the closing phenylalanine or tryptophan. Each record gives: J gene, D gene, clone size, V gene, CDR3 length, CDR3 DNA, CDR3 protein. A D gene is named only where the DNA matches it firmly. Part of the rows lack a size; the others show once, few, many or a class for expanded clones.

TRBJ1-5	-	-	TRBV25-1	12	TGTGCCAGCAGTGAAGGGGGTCAGCCCCAGCATTTT	CASSEGGQPQHF
TRBJ2-2	-	-	TRBV3-1/TRBV3-2	14	TGTGCCAGCAGCCTGCTGGAGACCACCGGGGAGCTGTTTTTT	CASSLLETTGELFF
TRBJ1-6	-	few	TRBV13	19	TGTGCCAGCAGCAGATACAGCGGGGGGGAGAGCTCCTATAATTCACCCCTCCACTTT	CASSRYSGGESSYNSPLHF
TRBJ1-2	-	-	TRBV11-3	13	TGTGCCAGCAGCCTACCGGGGGGATATGGCTACACCTTC	CASSLPGGYGYTF
TRBJ1-2	-	-	TRBV6-5	14	TGTGCCAGCAGTTACTTTGGGACGGGCTCTGCCTACACCTTC	CASSYFGTGSAYTF
TRBJ1-1	-	-	TRBV7-9	17	TGTGCCAGCAGCTTAGCAGGAGGCAGAGAAGGGATCACTGAAGCTTTCTTT	CASSLAGGREGITEAFF
TRBJ2-7	TRBD1	-	TRBV10-3	13	TGTGCCATCAGCGACAGGGGGGATGGCGAGCAGTACTTC	CAISDRGDGEQYF
TRBJ2-2	-	-	TRBV28	14	TGTGCCAGCAGCTCCAGCCAGATCACCGGGGAGCTGTTTTTT	CASSSSQITGELFF
TRBJ2-3	-	-	TRBV7-3	12	TGTGCCAGCACCGGAGGGAGCGATACGCAGTATTTT	CASTGGSDTQYF
TRBJ2-1	TRBD2	-	TRBV3-1/TRBV3-2	19	TGTGCCAGCAGCCACGCCGGGAATAGCGGGGGATCCTCCTACAATGAGCAGTTCTTC	CASSHAGNSGGSSYNEQFF
TRBJ2-1	TRBD1	-	TRBV11-2	12	TGTGCCAGCAGCCGGACAGGGATTGAGCAGTTCTTC	CASSRTGIEQFF
TRBJ1-1	TRBD1	-	TRBV28	14	TGTGCCAGCAGTGAGGGACAGGGAAACACTGAAGCTTTCTTT	CASSEGQGNTEAFF
TRBJ1-1	-	-	TRBV6-5	14	TGTGCCAGCAGGGAGCTTAGTATGAACACTGAAGCTTTCTTT	CASRELSMNTEAFF
TRBJ1-1	-	-	TRBV5-1	13	TGCGCCAGTACACAGCAACCGAACACTGAAGCTTTCTTT	CASTQQPNTEAFF
TRBJ1-6	-	-	TRBV6-1	15	TGTGCCAGCAGTGAAGTCGGGGGAGGTAATTCACCCCTCCACTTT	CASSEVGGGNSPLHF
TRBJ1-4	TRBD1	once	TRBV19	17	TGTGCCAGTAGTCCAGGGACAGGGGATACAACTAATGAAAAACTGTTTTTT	CASSPGTGDTTNEKLFF
TRBJ2-5	TRBD2	-	TRBV28	14	TGTGCCAGCAGATCCGCTGGGGGAGGGAAGACCCAGTACTTC	CASRSAGGGKTQYF
TRBJ1-5	-	-	TRBV5-6	14	TGTGCCAGCAGCTCGGGACCGATCAATCAGCCCCAGCATTTT	CASSSGPINQPQHF
TRBJ1-3	-	few	TRBV3-1/TRBV3-2	16	TGTGCCAGCAGCCTCGGGACACAAGACTCTGGAAACACCATATATTTT	CASSLGTQDSGNTIYF
TRBJ1-2	TRBD1	-	TRBV9	14	TGTGCCAGCAGCGTATCCAGGGGGCATGAGGGCTACACCTTC	CASSVSRGHEGYTF
TRBJ2-7	-	-	TRBV20-1	11	TGCAGTGCTTGGAGCAGCTACGAGCAGTACTTC	CSAWSSYEQYF
TRBJ1-1	TRBD1	-	TRBV18	11	TGTGCCAGCTCACTGGACAGGGAAGCTTTCTTT	CASSLDREAFF
TRBJ2-7	-	-	TRBV10-3	14	TGTGCCATCAACCCAGGGACGGTGGGAAACGAGCAGTACTTC	CAINPGTVGNEQYF
TRBJ1-2	-	-	TRBV30	12	TGTGCCTGGGCCGAGTACACCTATGGCTACACCTTC	CAWAEYTYGYTF
TRBJ2-5	TRBD2	-	TRBV18	17	TGTGCCAGCTCACCGAAGACGGAGGGGCTAGCGGGAGAGACCCAGTACTTC	CASSPKTEGLAGETQYF
TRBJ1-2	-	-	TRBV7-9	13	TGTGCCAGCAGCTTAGCACAGGGCTATGGCTACACCTTC	CASSLAQGYGYTF
TRBJ2-7	TRBD2	-	TRBV5-1	13	TGCGCCAGCAGCTTAGCGGGAGTTGGCGAGCAGTACTTC	CASSLAGVGEQYF